This T cell receptor beta chain was recorded in a study of blood T cell repertoires in COVID-19. This CDR3 spans 17 amino acids. Germline lookup yields CDR1 SGDLS and CDR2 YYNGEE. Trimming cost V 3 bases and J 1 base; bases outside gene matches: 11. As handled by the study authors: Estimation of nucleated cell counts relied on the amplification of reference gene primers. The table came from immunoSEQ multiplex PCR; TCRdb's copy has only in-frame clones and leaves some out. V and J calls and clone size are given by that table; D and trimming were obtained from the DNA. The table records some 200,000 clones, around 86% of them present only once.

Material: PBMCs or T cells enriched from blood (not recorded which). The gene calls are TRBV9 and TRBJ2-3; 7 bases agree with TRBD1. The source of this sequence is a woman aged 40 to 50 with acute COVID-19. The CDR3 nucleotides read TGTGCCAGCAGCGACCAGCCTACAGGGGTTGGCACAGATACGCAGTATTTT. Amino acids: CASSDQPTGVGTDTQYF.